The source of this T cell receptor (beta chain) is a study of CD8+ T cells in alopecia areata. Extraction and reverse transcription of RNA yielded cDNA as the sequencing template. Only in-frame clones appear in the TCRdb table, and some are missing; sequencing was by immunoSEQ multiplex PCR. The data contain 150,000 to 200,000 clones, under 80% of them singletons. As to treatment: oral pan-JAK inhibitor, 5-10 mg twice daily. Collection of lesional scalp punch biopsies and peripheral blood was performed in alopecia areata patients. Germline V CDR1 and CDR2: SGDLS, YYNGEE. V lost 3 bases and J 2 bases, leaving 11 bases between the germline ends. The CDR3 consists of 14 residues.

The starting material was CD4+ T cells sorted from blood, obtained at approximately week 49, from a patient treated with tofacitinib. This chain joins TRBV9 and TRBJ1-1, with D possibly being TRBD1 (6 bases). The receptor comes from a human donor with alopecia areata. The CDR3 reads CASSAAGANTEAFF. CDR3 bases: TGTGCCAGCAGCGCGGCAGGGGCTAACACTGAAGCTTTCTTT.